This TCR beta chain was sequenced for a study of sequential checkpoint blockade in melanoma. Study-level information: Both treatment sequences were followed by maintenance nivolumab. TCRβ was sequenced from DNA of 75 to 95 pretreatment tumors.

Clones were read by immunoSEQ multiplex PCR, and TCRdb kept only the in-frame ones, dropping some. This table has fewer than 6,500 clones, 28% appearing once. Treatment in this sample: randomized to nivolumab then ipilimumab (arm A) or the reverse (arm B). Trimming shortened V by 3 bases and J by 1 base, and 16 bases separated the two germline ends. Looked up from germline, CDR1 is LNHDA and CDR2 is SQIVND (reference sequence). CDR3 length: 16 residues. The chain employs TRBV19 and TRBJ2-7; D is perhaps TRBD2 (5 bases). The input for sequencing was tumor tissue (inferred from file names), taken from a patient given nivolumab and ipilimumab in sequence. The source is a human donor with melanoma. The CDR3 DNA reads as TGTGCCAGTAGTATTGAGGGTGCGGTCCCTTCCTACGAGCAGTACTTC. Translated: CASSIEGAVPSYEQYF.